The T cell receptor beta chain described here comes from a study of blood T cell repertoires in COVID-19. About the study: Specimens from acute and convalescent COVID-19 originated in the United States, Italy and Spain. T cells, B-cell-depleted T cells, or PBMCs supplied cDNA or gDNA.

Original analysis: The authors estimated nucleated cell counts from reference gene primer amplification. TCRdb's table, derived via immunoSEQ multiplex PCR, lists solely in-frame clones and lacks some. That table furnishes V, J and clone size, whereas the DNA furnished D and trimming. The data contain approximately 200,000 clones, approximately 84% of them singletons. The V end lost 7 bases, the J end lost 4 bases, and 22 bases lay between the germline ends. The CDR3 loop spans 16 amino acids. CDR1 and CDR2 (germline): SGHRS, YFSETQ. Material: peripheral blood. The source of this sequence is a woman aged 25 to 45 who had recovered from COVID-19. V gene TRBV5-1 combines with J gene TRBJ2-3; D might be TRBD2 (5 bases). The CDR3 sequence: CASGPTPASLADTQYF. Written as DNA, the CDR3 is TGCGCCAGCGGACCGACCCCGGCTAGCTTGGCAGATACGCAGTATTTT.